These 4 T cell receptor beta chains share one sample of origin, sequenced in a study of T cells after yellow fever vaccination. Via MiXCR, TCRdb re-called the 5' RACE reads, giving one row per CDR3 protein. This sample carries about 400,000 distinct CDR3 sequences, over 5% of them seen once, and the ten largest clones take approximately 16%. The starting material was PBMCs, obtained 5 days after the yellow fever booster vaccination. The receptors were gathered from a man aged 30 to 39 who received the YFV17D yellow fever vaccine.

This clonotype has only a few counts. The rearrangement uses TRBV14 and TRBJ2-1; unclear D gene. Between the trimmed V and J ends, which lost 4 bases and 9 bases, there was a span of 10 bases. Germline V gives CDR1 SGHDN, CDR2 FVKESK. This CDR3 comprises 12 residues. The CDR3 region has the DNA TGTGCCAGCAGCCGTGCCTCCCGTGAGCAGTTCTTC. As protein: CASSRASREQFF.

The chain couples TRBV20-1 to TRBJ2-3, with no clear D. Trimming took 2 bases from V and 0 from J, leaving 9 bases between them. The CDR3 totals 14 residues. In germline, CDR1 is DFQATT, CDR2 SNEGSKA (reference sequence). The CDR3 region has the DNA TGCAGTGCTAGACCTCTCCGGAGCACAGATACGCAGTATTTT. The encoded protein is CSARPLRSTDTQYF.

This clonotype was observed at least ten times. Written as DNA, the CDR3 is TGTGCCATCAGCGGGGACTACGAGCAGTACTTC. This sequence encodes CAISGDYEQYF. The chain uses TRBV10-3 and TRBJ2-7, with a possible D match to TRBD2 (5 bases). The CDR3 length is 11 residues. Germline lookup yields CDR1 ENHRY and CDR2 SYGVKD. V lost 6 bases, J lost 3 bases, and 6 bases lay in between.

This clonotype was found many times. The V gene is TRBV29-1, the J gene TRBJ2-2; D remains ambiguous. The V and J ends lost 4 bases and 0 bases respectively, with 18 bases between them. Germline CDR1 reads SQVTM; CDR2 reads ANQGSEA. The CDR3 totals 17 residues. The CDR3 loop reads CSVARFEGYTNTGELFF. The CDR3 DNA reads TGCAGCGTTGCGCGGTTCGAAGGGTACACGAACACCGGGGAGCTGTTTTTT.